This T cell receptor (beta chain) was documented in a study of shared clonotypes between healthy human individuals. Across the study: A couple of female and a few male donors aged 18 to 49 were enrolled. Whole-study findings and limits: The sole specimen, blood, was sampled, and tissue repertoires likely differ.

Trimming shortened V by 6 bases and J by 4 bases, and 9 bases separated the two germline ends. The CDR3 is 13 residues long. Germline V gene data show CDR1 as MNHEY and CDR2 as SVGAGI. The authors sequenced unsorted PBMC DNA on ten immunoSEQ deep assay plates. Produced via immunoSEQ multiplex PCR; TCRdb's table is partial and in-frame only. The sample shows about 450,000 clones, about 80% of them seen only once. About this clone: Its target is unknown.

The clonotype comes from a woman in her forties in good health. Some clones in this sample may be carry-over from other donors' samples. Sequenced sample: PBMCs. The chain couples TRBV6-5 to TRBJ2-2; TRBD2 is a possible D gene (5 bases). The CDR3 sequence is CASRWTGTGELFF. The CDR3 nucleotides are TGTGCCAGCAGATGGACTGGCACCGGGGAGCTGTTTTTT.